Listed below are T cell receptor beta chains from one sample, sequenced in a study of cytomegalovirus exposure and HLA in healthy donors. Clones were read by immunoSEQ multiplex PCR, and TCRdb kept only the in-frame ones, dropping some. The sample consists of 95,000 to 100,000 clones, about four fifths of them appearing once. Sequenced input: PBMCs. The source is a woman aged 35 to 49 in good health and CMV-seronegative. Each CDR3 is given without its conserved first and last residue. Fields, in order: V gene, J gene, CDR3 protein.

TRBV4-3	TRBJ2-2	ASSQVLSGELNTGELF
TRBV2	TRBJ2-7	ASNLRQAYSYEQY
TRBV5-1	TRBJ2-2	ASSMGLESGELF
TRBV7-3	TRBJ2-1	ASSLGTRLNNEQF
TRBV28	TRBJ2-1	ASSLGRGGLSSYNEQF
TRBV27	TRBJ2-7	ASRRMGVYEQY
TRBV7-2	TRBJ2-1	ASTQGASGGARQF
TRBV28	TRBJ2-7	ASSTLTSGRGYEQY
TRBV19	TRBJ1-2	ASSTGRGGYT
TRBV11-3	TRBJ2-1	ASSLRGGPDEQF
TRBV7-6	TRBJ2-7	ASSRTGQGDEQY
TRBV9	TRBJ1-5	ASSVGSGNQPQH
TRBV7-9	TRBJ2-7	SSRKDSSYEQY
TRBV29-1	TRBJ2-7	SGGEGYEQY
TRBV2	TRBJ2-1	ASSERLAGGQYEQF
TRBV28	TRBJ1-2	ASSSVQGGYT
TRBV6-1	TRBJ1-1	ASSLEQGNTEAF
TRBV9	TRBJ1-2	ASSVDQNYGYT
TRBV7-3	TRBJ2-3	ASSLSSGTDTQY
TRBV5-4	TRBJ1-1	ASSLGQGLAEAF
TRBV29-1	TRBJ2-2	SVDTSGATGELF
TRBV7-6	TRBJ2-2	ASSFFGSTGELF
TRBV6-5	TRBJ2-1	ASNLAGGIEQF
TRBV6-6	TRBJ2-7	ASSYSQQGTYEQY
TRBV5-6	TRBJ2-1	ASSFGTGGPNEQF
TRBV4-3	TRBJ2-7	ASSRGWTSVSYEQY
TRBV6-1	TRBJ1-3	ASSEPGQGAGNTIY
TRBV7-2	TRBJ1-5	ASSLVGGYSNQPQH
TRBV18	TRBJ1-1	ASSPSGGWSEAF
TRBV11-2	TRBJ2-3	ASSPRRGREVVDTQY
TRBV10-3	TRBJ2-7	AIRGTSGTSEQY
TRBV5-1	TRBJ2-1	ASSSLTGTSGDNEQF
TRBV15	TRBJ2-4	ATSTRLGGDIQY
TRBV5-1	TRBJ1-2	ARTQGTYYGYT
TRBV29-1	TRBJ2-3	SVTSGGMSDTQY
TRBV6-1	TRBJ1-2	ASSPPGQGYGYT
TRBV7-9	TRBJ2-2	ASSLDPLANTGELF
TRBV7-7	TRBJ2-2	ASSFGDSNTGELF
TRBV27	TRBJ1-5	ASSPQVRQPQH
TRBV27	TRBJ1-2	ASSPNGQGAGYGYT
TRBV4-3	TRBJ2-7	ASSPIDGSDEQY
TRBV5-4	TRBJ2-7	ASSWDIFYEQY
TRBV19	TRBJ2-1	ASSINVASAYNEQF
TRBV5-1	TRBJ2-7	ASSLGDMSYEQY